Listed here are 14 T cell receptor beta chains from one sample, sequenced in a study of low-dose radiotherapy and immunotherapy resistance in tumors. The time point: before trial treatment. First-strand cDNA relied on TRAV- and TRBV-specific primers spanning alpha and beta chains. Amplification, which lasted roughly 20 PCR cycles, used a constant-region primer and V-primer adapter to amplify TCRs. TCRdb ran MiXCR on the reads and lists one entry per CDR3 protein. The sample comprises 60,000 to 90,000 distinct CDR3 sequences, around a third of which are singletons, and over 8.5% rests with the top ten. The specimen comprised PBMCs, sampled before treatment. These receptors were obtained from a female donor with ovarian cancer.

This chain connects TRBV6-6 to TRBJ2-1; possible D gene TRBD1, 6 bases. Between the trimmed V and J ends, which lost 5 bases and 13 bases, there was a span of 24 bases. Germline V CDR1 and CDR2: MNHNY, SVGAGI (reference sequence). CDR3 length: 15 amino acids. As DNA, the CDR3 is TGTGCCAGCAGTGAATCTATGGGGGCCGGGAAGCCTCAGTTCTTC. It translates to CASSESMGAGKPQFF.

This clonotype was seen a handful of times. This chain links TRBV4-3 with TRBJ2-5; TRBD2 agrees at 7 bases. The CDR3 runs to 15 residues. The V and J ends lost 0 bases and 5 bases, in that order; junction bases with no gene match: 6. Germline CDR1 and CDR2: LGHNA and YSLEER. The CDR3 bases are TGCGCCAGCAGCCAAGAGGGGGGGGGTCGGGAGACCCAGTACTTC. Its protein product is CASSQEGGGRETQYF.

This clonotype has a count of ten or more. The genes are TRBV10-3 and TRBJ1-6; D gene ambiguous. This CDR3 has 15 residues. With 6 bases removed from V and 0 bases from J, the gap between germline ends came to 9 bases. Germline V gene data show CDR1 as ENHRY and CDR2 as SYGVKD. The CDR3 is CAIRGNDSYNSPLHF. In nucleotides, the CDR3 is TGTGCCATCAGGGGTAACGACTCCTATAATTCACCCCTCCACTTT.

This clonotype was seen many times. The junction differs from germline at one of its ends, possibly a read error. The gene calls are TRBV5-3 and TRBJ2-7; 11 nucleotides line up with TRBD2. TRBV5-3 is an ORF, and what it does is uncertain. The CDR3 has 15 amino acids. The CDR3 sequence: CASSLGLAGGEEQYF. The CDR3 bases are TGTGCCAGCAGCTTGGGGCTAGCGGGAGGTGAAGAGCAGTACTTC.

The chain is built from TRBV6-2 or TRBV6-3 and TRBJ2-5, with 16 bases that match TRBD2. V lost 7 bases, J lost 4 bases, and 9 bases stayed unmatched. Germline V lookup: CDR1 MNHEY, CDR2 SVGEGT. The CDR3 sequence is 17 residues long. The CDR3 DNA follows: TGTGCCAGCACTGCGGGACTAGCGGGAGGGATGGGAGAGACCCAGTACTTC. Translation gives CASTAGLAGGMGETQYF.

In its sample, this clonotype was seen many times. The gene calls are TRBV12-3 or TRBV12-4 and TRBJ1-2; D is undetermined. The ends were cut back, 2 bases at V and 4 bases at J, with 11 bases in the middle. The CDR3 covers 14 residues. Here the CDR3 DNA reads TGTGCCAGCAGTTTACGGTCAACGATCTATGGCTACACCTTC. Translated: CASSLRSTIYGYTF.

At least ten counts were recorded for this clonotype. The V and J genes are TRBV5-1 and TRBJ2-1; D gene unclear. Per germline, CDR1 SGHRS and CDR2 YFSETQ. The length of the CDR3 is 14 residues. V lost 4 bases, J lost 1 base, and 9 bases lay in between. CDR3 sequence (DNA): TGCGCCAGCAGCGTTTCCGGATCCTACAATGAGCAGTTCTTC. This translates into CASSVSGSYNEQFF.

This clonotype was recorded once. A far more abundant clone sits one base away, making this likely a read error. This sequence joins TRBV5-1 and TRBJ2-7; tentatively, D is TRBD1 (5 bases). Germline V lookup: CDR1 SGHRS, CDR2 YFSETQ. Between the trimmed V and J ends, which lost 0 bases and 7 bases, there was a span of 14 bases. The CDR3 has 14 residues. The CDR3 spells CASSLAAGLDEQYF. The CDR3 DNA reads as TGCGCCAGCAGCTTGGCCGCAGGGTTGGATGAGCAGTACTTC.

This clonotype was found many times. The rearrangement joins TRBV24-1 to TRBJ2-1, with D unclear. V was shortened by 4 bases and J by 7 bases, with 13 bases between the two germline ends. The CDR3 contains 14 residues. Germline V CDR1 and CDR2: KGHDR, SFDVKD. DNA of the CDR3: TGTGCCACCAGTGACCCCCGCCCTTATAATGAGCAGTTCTTC. This sequence encodes CATSDPRPYNEQFF.

The sample holds many counts of this clonotype. This chain uses TRBV4-1 with TRBJ2-1; D may be TRBD1 (6 bases). Looked up from germline, CDR1 is MGHRA and CDR2 is YSYEKL. V lost 0 bases and J 3 bases, leaving 15 bases between the germline ends. The CDR3 length is 17 residues. The CDR3 is CASSQDLGAIIYNEQFF. CDR3 coding DNA: TGCGCCAGCAGCCAAGATCTGGGGGCCATTATCTACAATGAGCAGTTCTTC.

At least ten counts were recorded for this clonotype. J is TRBJ2-3 and V is TRBV7-2, with 13 bases lining up with TRBD2. This CDR3 is 16 amino acids long. J was trimmed by 2 bases and V by 4 bases; bases with no gene match: 3. In germline, CDR1 is SGHTA, CDR2 FQGNSA. The CDR3 loop is CASSSTSGRPTDTQYF. The CDR3 DNA reads TGTGCCAGCAGCTCGACTAGCGGGAGGCCCACAGATACGCAGTATTTT.

A remark on this clonotype: Given a far larger clone just one base away, this is likely a sequencing read error. The chain links TRBV5-4 to TRBJ2-7, with 7 bases identical to TRBD2. The length of the CDR3 is 15 residues. The V gene end was trimmed by 3 bases and the J gene end by 7 bases; junction bases not matched to a gene: 13. The germline V gene has CDR1 SGHNT and CDR2 YYREEE (reference sequence). CDR3 residues: CASSSGLDSYNEQYF. The CDR3 bases are TGTGCCAGCAGCTCCGGACTAGACTCCTACAATGAGCAGTACTTC.

In this sample, this clonotype turned up many times. The chain has TRBV12-3 or TRBV12-4 and TRBJ2-1, with 13 bases aligning to TRBD2. Trimming at V came to 5 bases and at J to 7 bases, leaving 2 bases not matched to a gene. The length of the CDR3 is 14 residues. CDR3 region: CASSRTSGGNEQFF. CDR3 coding DNA: TGTGCCAGCAGTCGGACTAGCGGGGGTAATGAGCAGTTCTTC.

The chain carries TRBV19 and TRBJ2-3, with TRBD2 as a possible D gene (6 bases). The V and J ends lost 7 bases and 0 bases respectively, with 17 bases between them. The CDR3 sequence is 16 residues long. Germline CDR1 LNHDA, CDR2 SQIVND (reference sequence). The CDR3 spells CASKGVLAQSTDTQYF. CDR3 in DNA: TGTGCCAGTAAAGGGGTCCTAGCGCAAAGCACAGATACGCAGTATTTT.